Shown below are 9 T cell receptor beta chains from a single sample sequenced in a study of OX40 agonist ivuxolimab in advanced cancers. Using immunoSEQ multiplex PCR, the repertoire was profiled, and TCRdb retains in-frame clones only, with some absent. The sample includes 25,000 to 35,000 clones, approximately 86% of them seen just once. The material sequenced was CD4+ or CD8+ T cells sorted from blood, taken in a trial of the OX40 agonist ivuxolimab. Receptor source: an adult with an advanced solid tumor such as melanoma, head and neck, liver or kidney cancer.

The V call is TRBV27, the J call TRBJ2-1; D ambiguous. The CDR3 covers 11 residues. Between the trimmed V and J ends, which lost 1 base and 5 bases, there was a span of 0 bases. The germline CDR1 and CDR2 sequences are MNHEY and SMNVEV (reference sequence). CDR3 in DNA: TGTGCCAGCAGTTTATACAATGAGCAGTTCTTC. Translating gives CASSLYNEQFF.

V gene TRBV5-6 combines with J gene TRBJ2-7, with 8 bases fitting TRBD1. The germline V gene encodes CDR1 SGHDT and CDR2 YYEEEE. The CDR3 extends over 15 amino acids. Trimming cost V 3 bases and J 3 bases; bases outside gene matches: 8. The CDR3 DNA is TGTGCCAGCAGCTCCCTAGGACAGGGAGTCTACGAGCAGTACTTC. This gives the protein CASSSLGQGVYEQYF.

This clone was recorded only once. This chain links TRBV7-2 with TRBJ1-4; perhaps TRBD1 as D (5 bases). From germline, CDR1 is SGHTA and CDR2 FQGNSA. The CDR3 contains 17 residues. V lost 1 base and J 0 bases, leaving 12 bases between the germline ends. The CDR3 reads CASSLVGATATNEKLFF. Here the CDR3 DNA reads TGTGCCAGCAGCTTAGTCGGGGCCACTGCAACTAATGAAAAACTGTTTTTT.

V gene TRBV30 combines with J gene TRBJ2-3; TRBD2 is a possible D gene (6 bases). The CDR3 is made up of 14 amino acids. CDR1 is GTSNPN, CDR2 SVGIG, per germline (reference sequence). The germline V and J ends were trimmed by 2 bases and 11 bases, with 20 bases remaining between them. CDR3 bases: TGTGCCTGGAGTCCTGGACTCTCTAGCGCCGAGCAGTATTTT. Translation gives CAWSPGLSSAEQYF.

The chain recombines TRBV6-5 with TRBJ2-5; D gene unclear. V was cut by 8 bases and J by 7 bases, with 11 bases left in between. CDR3 length equals 11 residues. Per germline, CDR1 MNHEY and CDR2 SVGAGI. The CDR3 loop is CASGPPGTQYF. The CDR3 DNA is TGTGCCAGCGGTCCGCCGGGGACCCAGTACTTC.

This clone was recorded only once. This rearrangement joins TRBV6-6 to TRBJ2-7; tentatively, D is TRBD1 (6 bases). This CDR3 contains 13 residues. V dropped 4 bases and J dropped 3 bases, with 10 bases sitting between them. CDR1 is MNHNY and CDR2 is SVGAGI in the germline V gene (reference sequence). The CDR3 bases are TGTGCCAGCAGTTGGGGACACGACTACGAGCAGTACTTC. As protein: CASSWGHDYEQYF.

The rearrangement joins TRBV28 to TRBJ2-3; D gene uncertain. V dropped 5 bases and J dropped 5 bases, with 8 bases sitting between them. The CDR3 runs to 12 residues. Germline CDR1 and CDR2: MDHEN and SYDVKM. CDR3: CASSEFQDTQYF. DNA of the CDR3: TGTGCCAGCAGTGAGTTTCAAGATACGCAGTATTTT.

This chain links TRBV10-1 with TRBJ2-3, with D maybe TRBD1 (6 bases). The CDR3 covers 14 residues. V was clipped by 6 bases and J by 0 bases, with 10 bases between them. Germline-derived CDR1 and CDR2 are WNHNN and SYGVQD (reference sequence). CDR3 nucleotides: TGCGCCAGCAGGGCAGGGGCTAGCACAGATACGCAGTATTTT. Encoded protein: CASRAGASTDTQYF.

This chain links TRBV5-6 with TRBJ1-5, with TRBD1 matching 10 bases. The V and J ends lost 0 bases and 3 bases, in that order; junction bases with no gene match: 6. The CDR3 consists of 17 residues. Germline-derived CDR1 and CDR2 are SGHDT and YYEEEE. The CDR3 protein is CASSLETGGLVNQPQHF. The CDR3 DNA is TGTGCCAGCAGCTTGGAGACAGGGGGCTTGGTCAATCAGCCCCAGCATTTT. Combining the CDR3 with reference TRBV5-6 and TRBJ1-5 gives the whole variable domain DAGVTQSPTHLIKTRGQQVTLRCSPKSGHDTVSWYQQALGQGPQFIFQYYEEEERQRGNFPDRFSGHQFPNYSSELNVNALLLGDSALYLCASSLETGGLVNQPQHFGDGTRLSIL.